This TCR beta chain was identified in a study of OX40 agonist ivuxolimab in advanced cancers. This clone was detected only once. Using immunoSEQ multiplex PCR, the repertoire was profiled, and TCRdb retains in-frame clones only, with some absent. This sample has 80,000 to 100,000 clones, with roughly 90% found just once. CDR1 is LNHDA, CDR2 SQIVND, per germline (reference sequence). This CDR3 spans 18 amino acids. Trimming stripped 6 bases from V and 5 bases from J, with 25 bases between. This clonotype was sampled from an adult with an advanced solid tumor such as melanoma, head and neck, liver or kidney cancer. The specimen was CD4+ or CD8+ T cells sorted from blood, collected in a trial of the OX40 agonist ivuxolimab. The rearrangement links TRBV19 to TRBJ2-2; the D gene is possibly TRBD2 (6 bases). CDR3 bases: TGTGCCAGTAGCTCTCCCCCCGTTCGGAGGGGAAGAACCGGGGAGCTGTTTTTT. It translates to CASSSPPVRRGRTGELFF.